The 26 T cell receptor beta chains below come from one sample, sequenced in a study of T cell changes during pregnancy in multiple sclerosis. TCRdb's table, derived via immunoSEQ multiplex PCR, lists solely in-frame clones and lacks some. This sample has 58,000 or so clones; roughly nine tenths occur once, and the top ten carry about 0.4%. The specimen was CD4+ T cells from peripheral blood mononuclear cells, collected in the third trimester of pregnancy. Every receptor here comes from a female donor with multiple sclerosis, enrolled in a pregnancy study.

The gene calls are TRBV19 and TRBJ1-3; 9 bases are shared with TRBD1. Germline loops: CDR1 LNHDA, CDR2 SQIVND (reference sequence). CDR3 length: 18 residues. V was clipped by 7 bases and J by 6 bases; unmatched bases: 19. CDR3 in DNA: TGTGCCAGTAATCCAGAGATGGGGGACAGGGATTTCGAAAACACCATATATTTT. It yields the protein CASNPEMGDRDFENTIYF.

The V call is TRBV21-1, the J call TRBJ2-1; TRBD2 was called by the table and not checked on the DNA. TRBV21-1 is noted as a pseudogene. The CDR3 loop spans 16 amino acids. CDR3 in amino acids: CASSKGNRESYNEQFF. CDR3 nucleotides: TGTGCCAGCAGCAAAGGTAATCGGGAGTCCTACAATGAGCAGTTCTTC.

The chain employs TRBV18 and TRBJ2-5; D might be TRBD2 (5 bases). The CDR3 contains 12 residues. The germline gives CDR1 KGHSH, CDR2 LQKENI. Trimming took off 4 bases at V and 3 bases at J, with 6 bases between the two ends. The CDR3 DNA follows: TGTGCCAGCTCACTGACTAAAGAGACCCAGTACTTC. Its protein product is CASSLTKETQYF.

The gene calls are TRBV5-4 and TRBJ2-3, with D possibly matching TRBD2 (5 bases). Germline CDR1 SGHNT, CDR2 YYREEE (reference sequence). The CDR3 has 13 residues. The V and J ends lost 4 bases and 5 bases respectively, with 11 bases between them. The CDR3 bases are TGTGCCAGCAGCCTTGCGGGTGAAGATACGCAGTATTTT. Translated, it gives CASSLAGEDTQYF.

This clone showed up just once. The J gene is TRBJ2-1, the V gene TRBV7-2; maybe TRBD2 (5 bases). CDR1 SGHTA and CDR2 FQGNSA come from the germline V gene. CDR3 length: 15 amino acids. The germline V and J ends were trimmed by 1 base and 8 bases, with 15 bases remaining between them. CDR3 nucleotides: TGTGCCAGCAGCTTAGGAGCCAACGGGGAGTATGAGCAGTTCTTC. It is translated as CASSLGANGEYEQFF.

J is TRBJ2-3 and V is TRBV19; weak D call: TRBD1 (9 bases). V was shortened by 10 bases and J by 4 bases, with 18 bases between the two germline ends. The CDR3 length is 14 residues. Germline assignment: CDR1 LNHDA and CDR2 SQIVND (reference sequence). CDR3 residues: CATAGGQGPDTQYF. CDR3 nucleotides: TGTGCCACCGCGGGGGGACAGGGCCCAGATACGCAGTATTTT.

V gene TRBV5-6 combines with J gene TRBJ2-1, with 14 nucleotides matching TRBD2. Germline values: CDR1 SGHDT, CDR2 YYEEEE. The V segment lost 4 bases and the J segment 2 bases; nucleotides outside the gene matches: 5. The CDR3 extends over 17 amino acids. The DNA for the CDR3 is TGTGCCAGCAGCCCGCAGGGACTAGCGGGGGCCTACAATGAGCAGTTCTTC. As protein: CASSPQGLAGAYNEQFF.

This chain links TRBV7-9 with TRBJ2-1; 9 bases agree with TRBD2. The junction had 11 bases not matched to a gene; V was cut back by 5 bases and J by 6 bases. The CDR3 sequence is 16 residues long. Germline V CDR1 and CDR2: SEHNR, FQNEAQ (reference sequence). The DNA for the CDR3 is TGTGCCAGCAGCCCAATACCTAGCGGGACTGGCAATGAGCAGTTCTTC. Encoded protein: CASSPIPSGTGNEQFF. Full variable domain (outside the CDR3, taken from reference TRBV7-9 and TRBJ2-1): DTGVSQNPRHKITKRGQNVTFRCDPISEHNRLYWYRQTLGQGPEFLTYFQNEAQLEKSRLLSDRFSAERPKGSFSTLEIQRTEQGDSAMYLCASSPIPSGTGNEQFFGPGTRLTVL.

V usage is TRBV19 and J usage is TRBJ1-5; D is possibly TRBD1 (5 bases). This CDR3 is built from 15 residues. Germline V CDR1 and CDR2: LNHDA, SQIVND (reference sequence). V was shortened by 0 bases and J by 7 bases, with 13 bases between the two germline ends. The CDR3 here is CASSIDKGAGQPQHF. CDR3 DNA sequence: TGTGCCAGTAGTATAGACAAAGGGGCAGGACAGCCCCAGCATTTT.

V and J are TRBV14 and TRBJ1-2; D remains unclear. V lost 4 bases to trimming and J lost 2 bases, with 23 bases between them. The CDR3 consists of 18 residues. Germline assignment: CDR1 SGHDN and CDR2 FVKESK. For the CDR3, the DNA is TGTGCCAGCAGCCCCTCGCGAGGGAAGGAAGCTCAGAACTATGGCTACACCTTC. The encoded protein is CASSPSRGKEAQNYGYTF. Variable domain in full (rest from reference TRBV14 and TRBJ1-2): EAGVTQFPSHSVIEKGQTVTLRCDPISGHDNLYWYRRVMGKEIKFLLHFVKESKQDESGMPNNRFLAERTGGTYSTLKVQPAELEDSGVYFCASSPSRGKEAQNYGYTFGSGTRLTVV.

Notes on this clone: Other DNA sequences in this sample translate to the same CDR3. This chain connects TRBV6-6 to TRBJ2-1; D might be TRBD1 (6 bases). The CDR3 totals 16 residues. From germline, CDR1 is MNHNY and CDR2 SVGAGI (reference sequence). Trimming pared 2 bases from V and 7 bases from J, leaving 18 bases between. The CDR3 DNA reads TGTGCCAGCAGTTACCAACAGGGTCAGGCGGGTAATGAGCAGTTCTTC. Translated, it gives CASSYQQGQAGNEQFF.

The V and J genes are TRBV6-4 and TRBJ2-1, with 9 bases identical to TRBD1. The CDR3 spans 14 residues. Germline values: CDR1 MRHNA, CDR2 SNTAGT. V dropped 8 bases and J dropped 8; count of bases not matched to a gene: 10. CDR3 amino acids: CASAVTGGIDEQFF. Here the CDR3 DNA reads TGTGCCAGCGCCGTGACAGGGGGGATCGATGAGCAGTTCTTC.

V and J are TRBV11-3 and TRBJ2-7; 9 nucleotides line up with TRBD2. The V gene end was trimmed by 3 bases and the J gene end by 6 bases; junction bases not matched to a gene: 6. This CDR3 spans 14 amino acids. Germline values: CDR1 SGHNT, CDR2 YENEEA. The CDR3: CASSFGAGGGEQYF. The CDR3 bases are TGTGCCAGCAGCTTCGGAGCGGGAGGAGGCGAGCAGTACTTC.

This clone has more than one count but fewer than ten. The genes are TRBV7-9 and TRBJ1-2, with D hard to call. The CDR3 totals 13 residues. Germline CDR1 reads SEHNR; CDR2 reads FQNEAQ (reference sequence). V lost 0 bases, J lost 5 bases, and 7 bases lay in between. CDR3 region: CASSLASIYGYTF. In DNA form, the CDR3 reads TGTGCCAGCAGCTTAGCAAGCATTTATGGCTACACCTTC.

CDR3 residues: CASSLVGVNTEAFF. CDR3 sequence (DNA): TGTGCCAGCAGCTTAGTCGGGGTCAACACTGAAGCTTTCTTT. The chain employs TRBV7-9 and TRBJ1-1; the D is unclear. Per the germline V gene, CDR1 is SEHNR and CDR2 is FQNEAQ (reference sequence). V gave up 1 base and J gave up 2 bases, with 8 bases separating them. The CDR3 extends over 14 amino acids. The whole variable domain, filled in from reference TRBV7-9 and TRBJ1-1, reads DTGVSQNPRHKITKRGQNVTFRCDPISEHNRLYWYRQTLGQGPEFLTYFQNEAQLEKSRLLSDRFSAERPKGSFSTLEIQRTEQGDSAMYLCASSLVGVNTEAFFGQGTRLTVV.

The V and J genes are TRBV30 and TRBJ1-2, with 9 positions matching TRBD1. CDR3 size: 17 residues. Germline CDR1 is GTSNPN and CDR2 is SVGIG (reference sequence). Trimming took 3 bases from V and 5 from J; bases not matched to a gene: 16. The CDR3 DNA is TGTGCCTGGAGACCGGGACAGGGCCCTCTAAGGTGGTATGGCTACACCTTC. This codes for CAWRPGQGPLRWYGYTF.

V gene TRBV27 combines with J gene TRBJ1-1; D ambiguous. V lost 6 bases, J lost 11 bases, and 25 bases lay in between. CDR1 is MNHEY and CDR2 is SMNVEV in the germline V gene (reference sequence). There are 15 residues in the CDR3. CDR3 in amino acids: CASRPLKETGVGAFF. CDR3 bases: TGTGCCAGCAGGCCTCTTAAAGAGACGGGAGTTGGGGCTTTCTTT.

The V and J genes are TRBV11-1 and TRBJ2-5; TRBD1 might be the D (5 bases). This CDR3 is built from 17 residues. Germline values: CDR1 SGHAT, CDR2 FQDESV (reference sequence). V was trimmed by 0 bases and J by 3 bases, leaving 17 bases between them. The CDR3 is CASSLASSSGLEETQYF. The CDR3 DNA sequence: TGTGCCAGCAGCTTAGCGAGTTCTTCAGGGTTGGAAGAGACCCAGTACTTC.

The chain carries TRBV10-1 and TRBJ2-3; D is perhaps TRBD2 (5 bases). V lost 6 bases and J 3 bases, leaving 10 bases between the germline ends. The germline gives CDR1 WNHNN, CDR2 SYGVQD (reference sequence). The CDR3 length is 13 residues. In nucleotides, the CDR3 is TGCGCCAGCAGCAAACCGGGGACAGATACGCAGTATTTT. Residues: CASSKPGTDTQYF.

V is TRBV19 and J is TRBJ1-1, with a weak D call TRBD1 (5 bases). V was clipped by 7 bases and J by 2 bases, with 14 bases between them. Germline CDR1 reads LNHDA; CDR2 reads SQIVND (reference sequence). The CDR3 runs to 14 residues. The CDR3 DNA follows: TGTGCCAGTACGCGCTCGACAGCAAACACTGAAGCTTTCTTT. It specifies CASTRSTANTEAFF.

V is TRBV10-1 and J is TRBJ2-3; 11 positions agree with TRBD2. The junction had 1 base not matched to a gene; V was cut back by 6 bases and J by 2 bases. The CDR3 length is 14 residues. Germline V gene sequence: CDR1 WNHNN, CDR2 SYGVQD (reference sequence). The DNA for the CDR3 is TGCGCCAGCAGGGGACTAGCGGACACAGATACGCAGTATTTT. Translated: CASRGLADTDTQYF.

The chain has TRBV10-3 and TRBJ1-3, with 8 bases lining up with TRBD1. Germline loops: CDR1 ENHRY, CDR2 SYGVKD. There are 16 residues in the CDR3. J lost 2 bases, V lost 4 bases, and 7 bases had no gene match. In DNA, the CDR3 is TGTGCCATCAGTGTTAGAACAGGGGGGCCTGGAAACACCATATATTTT. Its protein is CAISVRTGGPGNTIYF.

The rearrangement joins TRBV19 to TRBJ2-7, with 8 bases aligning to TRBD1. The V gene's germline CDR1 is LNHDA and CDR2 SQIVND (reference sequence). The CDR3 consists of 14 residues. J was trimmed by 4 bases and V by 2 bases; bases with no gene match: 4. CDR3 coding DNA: TGTGCCAGTAGTATATTGGACAGGGTATACGAGCAGTACTTC. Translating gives CASSILDRVYEQYF.

The CDR3 loop is CASSFGQGVLNEKLFF. CDR3 in DNA: TGTGCCAGCAGCTTTGGGCAAGGGGTGCTCAATGAAAAACTGTTTTTT. The rearrangement joins TRBV7-6 to TRBJ1-4; D possibly corresponds to TRBD1 (5 bases). CDR3 length: 16 amino acids. V lost 3 bases to trimming and J lost 5 bases, with 16 bases between them. CDR1 is SGHVS, CDR2 FNYEAQ, per germline.

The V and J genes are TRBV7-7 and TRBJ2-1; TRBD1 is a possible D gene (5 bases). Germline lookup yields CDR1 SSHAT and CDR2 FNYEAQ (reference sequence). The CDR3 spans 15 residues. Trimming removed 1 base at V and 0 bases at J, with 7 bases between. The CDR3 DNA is TGTGCCAGCAGCTTAGAACAGGCCTCCTACAATGAGCAGTTCTTC. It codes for CASSLEQASYNEQFF. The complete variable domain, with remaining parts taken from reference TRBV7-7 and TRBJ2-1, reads GAGVSQSPRYKVTKRGQDVTLRCDPISSHATLYWYQQALGQGPEFLTYFNYEAQPDKSGLPSDRFSAERPEGSISTLTIQRTEQRDSAMYRCASSLEQASYNEQFFGPGTRLTVL.

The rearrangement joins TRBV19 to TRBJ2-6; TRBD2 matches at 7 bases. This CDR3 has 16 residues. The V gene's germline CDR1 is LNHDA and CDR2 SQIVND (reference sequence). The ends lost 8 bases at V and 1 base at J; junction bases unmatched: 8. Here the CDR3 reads CASRDGRWSGANVLTF. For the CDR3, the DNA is TGTGCCAGTCGGGACGGGAGGTGGTCTGGGGCCAACGTCCTGACTTTC.